These T cell receptor beta chains were read from a single sample in a study of T cells expressing NK-cell markers. TCRdb re-called the 5' RACE reads and shows each CDR3 protein once, DNA omitted. Its listing shows about 170,000 distinct CDR3 sequences. The material sequenced was blood T cells: a sorted CD56 or NKG2C T cell subset, CD4+ or CD8+ T cells, or bulk PBMC T cells (not recorded which). These TCRs come from a man aged 18-69 years in good health. CDR3s include the opening cysteine and the closing phenylalanine or tryptophan. Each record gives: J gene, V gene, CDR3 protein.

TRBJ1-1,TRBV7-2,CASSLAKLNRNLPATDTEAFF
TRBJ2-3,TRBV6-1,CASTTNDPTDTQYF
TRBJ2-1,TRBV24-1,CATSDERGSSYNEQFF
TRBJ1-2,TRBV20-1,CSARDIGTGHYGYTF
TRBJ2-3,TRBV29-1,CSVDRVAGEFDSTDTQYF
TRBJ2-1,TRBV5-1,CASSFYPLASYNEQFF
TRBJ1-5,TRBV6-2/TRBV6-3,CASNLSNQPQHF
TRBJ2-1,TRBV11-1,CASSQSRAPRVF
TRBJ2-3,TRBV7-3,CASSPVGGQADTQYF
TRBJ2-3,TRBV7-9,CASSLRGRTADTQYF
TRBJ1-2,TRBV5-6,CASSLVIRGSTYGYTF
TRBJ1-6,TRBV7-3,CASSLGGAESPLHF
TRBJ1-4,TRBV7-9,CASSPRTVEGEKLFF
TRBJ1-2,TRBV7-9,CASSPRTGYDGYTF
TRBJ2-7,TRBV27,CASSSGLELYEQYF
TRBJ2-1,TRBV20-1,CSARDYRLAGVNEQFF
TRBJ2-2,TRBV28,CASSLGGFTGELFF
TRBJ1-2,TRBV9,CASSVVANFNYGYTF
TRBJ2-1,TRBV28,CASSPRTSGANEQFF
TRBJ2-1,TRBV9,CASSATGVNEQFF
TRBJ2-7,TRBV28,CASNTGAEQYF
TRBJ2-7,TRBV27,CASSLSGTRTYEQYF
TRBJ2-7,TRBV12-3/TRBV12-4,CASAPGGQGEQYF
TRBJ2-3,TRBV6-5,CASSSGTSEGDTQYF
TRBJ1-1,TRBV29-1,CSALGYTEAFF
TRBJ2-1,TRBV5-1,CASSPFSGGQYNEQFF
TRBJ2-7,TRBV19,CASSVDSFYEQYF
TRBJ2-2,TRBV5-5,CASSLAPSGGETGELFF
TRBJ2-4,TRBV27,CASRGTGRGLGKNIQYF
TRBJ2-1,TRBV7-7,CASSLGDTYNEQFF
TRBJ2-3,TRBV9,CASSVGLAGGSTDTQYF
TRBJ1-2,TRBV3-1,CASSPARGYGYTF
TRBJ2-1,TRBV7-3,CASSLSGGVVNEQFF
TRBJ2-3,TRBV7-8,CASSLGGGYRDTQYF
TRBJ2-7,TRBV7-2,CASSIPLAGLHEQYF
TRBJ2-7,TRBV10-3,CAISVETSYEQYF
TRBJ2-3,TRBV11-1,CASSLGWPGTGLTSSTDTQYF
TRBJ2-5,TRBV12-5,CASGPSQGRETQYF
TRBJ2-3,TRBV5-4,CASSSADRVSTDTQYF
TRBJ2-5,TRBV19,CASRPMEGGQETQYF
TRBJ2-5,TRBV12-3/TRBV12-4,CASNDGREGQETQYF
TRBJ2-7,TRBV30,CAWDGSGGSLDEQYF
TRBJ2-7,TRBV20-1,CSARDGTSEYEQYF
TRBJ2-7,TRBV13,CASRPGTGGSYEQYF
TRBJ2-2,TRBV12-3/TRBV12-4,CASSLGDRYTGELFF
TRBJ1-2,TRBV9,CASSVGLDGGDYGYTF
TRBJ2-7,TRBV9,CASSVSGGLTYEQYF
TRBJ1-5,TRBV6-1,CASSDLVGGNQPQHF
TRBJ2-1,TRBV10-3,CAISGTGNGEQFF
TRBJ1-1,TRBV20-1,CSARGPLQGDTEAFF
TRBJ2-1,TRBV5-4,CASSLYRSLGHNEQFF
TRBJ2-3,TRBV7-6,CASSRDSGTRTQYF
TRBJ2-3,TRBV15,CATSRDRGGGADTQYF
TRBJ2-2,TRBV20-1,CSATTSRYTGELFF
TRBJ2-1,TRBV19,CASRRTGSSDEQFF
TRBJ2-1,TRBV12-3/TRBV12-4,CASSFRAGAGEGEQFF